The next 19 T cell receptor beta chains were all read from a single sample in a study of blood T cell repertoires in COVID-19. TCRdb's table, derived via immunoSEQ multiplex PCR, lists solely in-frame clones and lacks some. The sample holds about 250,000 clones, under 90% seen once. Sequenced: PBMCs or T cells enriched from blood (not recorded which). Source of these receptors: a man younger than 35 who had recovered from COVID-19.

The chain couples TRBV6-5 to TRBJ2-7; 9 nucleotides agree with TRBD1. Germline V gives CDR1 MNHEY, CDR2 SVGAGI. The V segment lost 6 bases and the J segment 1 base; nucleotides outside the gene matches: 7. This CDR3 has 15 amino acids. In nucleotides, the CDR3 is TGTGCCAGCAGGGAGGACAGGGGCGCTTCCTACGAGCAGTACTTC. Translation gives CASREDRGASYEQYF.

The CDR3 DNA is TGTGCCAGCAGACGGGCGGGGGCCTACGAGCAGTACTTC. Protein sequence: CASRRAGAYEQYF. The V gene is TRBV27, the J gene TRBJ2-7; TRBD2 matches at 7 bases. The V and J ends lost 6 bases and 2 bases, in that order; junction bases with no gene match: 4. The CDR3 contains 13 residues. CDR1 MNHEY and CDR2 SMNVEV come from the germline V gene (reference sequence).

The chain carries TRBV7-9 and TRBJ1-4; tentative D call: TRBD1 (6 bases). V was pared by 2 bases and J by 5 bases, with 15 bases between. From germline, CDR1 is SEHNR and CDR2 FQNEAQ (reference sequence). This CDR3 is 16 amino acids long. The CDR3 DNA sequence: TGTGCCAGCAGCTTATCGGGGGGCGGTACGAATGAAAAACTGTTTTTT. It specifies CASSLSGGGTNEKLFF.

The chain combines TRBV4-1 with TRBJ2-1, with D possibly matching TRBD2 (5 bases). There are 12 residues in the CDR3. Trimming cost V 0 bases and J 10 bases, with 7 bases left between them. CDR1 is MGHRA and CDR2 is YSYEKL in the germline V gene. In DNA, the CDR3 is TGCGCCAGCAGCCAAGATGCGGGCGAGCAGTTCTTC. It yields the protein CASSQDAGEQFF.

The table lists this clone with a few counts. The J gene is TRBJ2-7, the V gene TRBV27; D possibly corresponds to TRBD2 (6 bases). Trimming removed 5 bases from V and 5 bases from J, with 10 bases in between. From germline, CDR1 is MNHEY and CDR2 SMNVEV (reference sequence). The CDR3 runs 12 residues. For the CDR3, the DNA is TGTGCCAGCAGTCCGGAGGGGAACGAGCAGTACTTC. Amino acid sequence: CASSPEGNEQYF.

The gene calls are TRBV28 and TRBJ2-7, with TRBD2 matching 12 bases. The CDR3 is 15 amino acids. Germline-derived CDR1 and CDR2 are MDHEN and SYDVKM. After removal of 8 bases from V and 0 bases from J, the junction contained 5 bases not matched to a gene. CDR3 region: CASGGLAGSSYEQYF. The CDR3 DNA follows: TGTGCCAGCGGCGGACTAGCGGGGAGCTCCTACGAGCAGTACTTC.

The CDR3 DNA is TGTGCCAGCAGCTCGGGTGGGTTCCAGAACACTGAAGCTTTCTTT. Residues: CASSSGGFQNTEAFF. This chain links TRBV5-4 with TRBJ1-1, with D uncertain. The germline V gene encodes CDR1 SGHNT and CDR2 YYREEE (reference sequence). V was cut by 3 bases and J by 1 base, with 13 bases left in between. The CDR3 has 15 amino acids.

The V and J genes are TRBV5-4 and TRBJ2-7; 7 bases align to TRBD2. Per the germline V gene, CDR1 is SGHNT and CDR2 is YYREEE (reference sequence). This CDR3 comprises 13 residues. Trimming removed 3 bases from V and 4 bases from J; junction bases left unmatched: 4. The CDR3 nucleotides read TGTGCCAGCAGCTATGCTAGCGGATACGAGCAGTACTTC. It encodes CASSYASGYEQYF.

The V and J genes are TRBV7-9 and TRBJ2-7, with D perhaps TRBD1 (6 bases). The CDR3 extends over 15 amino acids. Trimming removed 1 base at V and 5 bases at J, with 15 bases between. Germline CDR1 SEHNR, CDR2 FQNEAQ (reference sequence). The CDR3 loop reads CASSLGPRGGDEQYF. The CDR3 nucleotides read TGTGCCAGCAGCTTAGGGCCCAGGGGCGGCGACGAGCAGTACTTC.

This rearrangement joins TRBV19 to TRBJ2-1, with 9 bases identical to TRBD2. After removal of 3 bases from V and 7 bases from J, the junction contained 7 bases not matched to a gene. The CDR3 length is 15 residues. Per germline, CDR1 LNHDA and CDR2 SQIVND (reference sequence). DNA for the CDR3: TGTGCCAGTAGTATGACTAGCGGCTCCCTAAATGAGCAGTTCTTC. It specifies CASSMTSGSLNEQFF.

This clone is medium-sized (0.01 to 0.1%) within its sample. The sample carries other DNA sequences with the same CDR3. The rearrangement uses TRBV27 and TRBJ2-7, with 9 bases fitting TRBD1. Trimming removed 5 bases from V and 3 bases from J; junction bases left unmatched: 5. This CDR3 is built from 14 residues. Germline V gene data show CDR1 as MNHEY and CDR2 as SMNVEV (reference sequence). The CDR3 DNA reads as TGTGCCAGCAGTCTACAGGGGGCAAACTACGAGCAGTACTTC. It codes for CASSLQGANYEQYF.

In this sample, this clone turned up once. J is TRBJ1-2 and V is TRBV2; 7 positions match TRBD1. V dropped 6 bases and J dropped 0; count of bases not matched to a gene: 10. The CDR3 sequence is 16 residues long. Per the germline V gene, CDR1 is SNHLY and CDR2 is FYNNEI. This CDR3 is CASRTGTEFSNYGYTF. The CDR3 DNA follows: TGTGCCAGCAGGACCGGGACAGAATTTTCTAACTATGGCTACACCTTC.

The chain has TRBV7-9 and TRBJ1-2; D remains ambiguous. V lost 1 base and J lost 4, with 13 bases in between. Per germline, CDR1 SEHNR and CDR2 FQNEAQ (reference sequence). CDR3 length: 15 amino acids. The CDR3 coding sequence is TGTGCCAGCAGCTTAGGCGACGGCGGTGGCTATGGCTACACCTTC. Translated: CASSLGDGGGYGYTF.

The rearrangement links TRBV5-6 to TRBJ1-4, with no clear D. The germline CDR1 and CDR2 sequences are SGHDT and YYEEEE. Trimming took 0 bases from V and 8 from J, leaving 11 bases between them. The CDR3 has 14 amino acids. CDR3 protein: CASSLVAQPEKLFF. CDR3 sequence (DNA): TGTGCCAGCAGCTTGGTAGCACAACCAGAAAAACTGTTTTTT.

This chain connects TRBV2 to TRBJ2-5, with 11 bases fitting TRBD2. V was pared by 7 bases and J by 5 bases, with 9 bases of the junction left unmatched. Germline lookup yields CDR1 SNHLY and CDR2 FYNNEI. The CDR3 consists of 15 residues. The CDR3 reads CASNQLAGEAETQYF. The CDR3 coding sequence is TGTGCCAGCAACCAACTAGCGGGAGAAGCTGAGACCCAGTACTTC. The full variable domain, rest sourced from reference TRBV2 and TRBJ2-5, is EPEVTQTPSHQVTQMGQEVILRCVPISNHLYFYWYRQILGQKVEFLVSFYNNEISEKSEIFDDQFSVERPDGSNFTLKIRSTKLEDSAMYFCASNQLAGEAETQYFGPGTRLLVL.

The genes are TRBV3-1 (or the pseudogene TRBV3-2) and TRBJ2-1; 12 positions match TRBD2. CDR1 and CDR2 from the germline V gene are LGHDT and YNNKEL (reference sequence). The J segment lost 6 bases and the V segment lost 0 bases, leaving 9 bases of the junction unmatched. The length of the CDR3 is 18 residues. CDR3 DNA sequence: TGTGCCAGCAGCCAAGATTCCCCAACTAGCGGGAGGATCAATGAGCAGTTCTTC. Amino acids: CASSQDSPTSGRINEQFF.

The chain links TRBV5-8 to TRBJ2-2; 9 nucleotides align to TRBD2. In germline, CDR1 is SGHTS, CDR2 YDEGEE. After removal of 0 bases from V and 5 bases from J, the junction contained 5 bases not matched to a gene. The CDR3 runs to 16 residues. The CDR3 region has the DNA TGTGCCAGCAGCTTGGGGAGCGGGAGGTTAACCGGGGAGCTGTTTTTT. This gives the protein CASSLGSGRLTGELFF.

To note about this clone: Other DNA sequences in this sample translate to the same CDR3. The chain couples TRBV18 to TRBJ1-2; 9 nucleotides line up with TRBD1. V shed 1 base and J 4 bases; nucleotides not matched to a gene: 1. The CDR3 extends over 14 amino acids. Germline V CDR1 and CDR2: KGHSH, LQKENI. In DNA form, the CDR3 reads TGTGCCAGCTCACCACGACAGGGGGGCTATGGCTACACCTTC. This translates into CASSPRQGGYGYTF.

The CDR3 region is CASSAGQLNTDTQYF. CDR3 coding DNA: TGCGCCAGCAGCGCGGGACAGCTGAACACAGATACGCAGTATTTT. The chain joins TRBV5-1 to TRBJ2-3; tentatively, D is TRBD1 (7 bases). CDR3 length: 15 amino acids. Trimming pared 4 bases from V and 2 bases from J, leaving 14 bases between. Germline V gene lookup returns CDR1 SGHRS and CDR2 YFSETQ.